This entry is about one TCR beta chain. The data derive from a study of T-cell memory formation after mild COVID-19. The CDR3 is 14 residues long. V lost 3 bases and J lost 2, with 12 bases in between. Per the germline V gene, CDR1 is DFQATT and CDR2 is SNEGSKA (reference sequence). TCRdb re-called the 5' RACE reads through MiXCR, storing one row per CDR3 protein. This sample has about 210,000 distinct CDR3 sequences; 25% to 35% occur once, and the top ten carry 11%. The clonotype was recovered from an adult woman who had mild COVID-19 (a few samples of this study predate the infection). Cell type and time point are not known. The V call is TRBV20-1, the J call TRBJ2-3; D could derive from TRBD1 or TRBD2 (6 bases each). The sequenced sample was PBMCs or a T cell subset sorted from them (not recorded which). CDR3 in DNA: TGCAGTGCTAGTGAAAGGGGGGTCACAGATACGCAGTATTTT. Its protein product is CSASERGVTDTQYF.